This T cell receptor (beta chain) originates from a study of T-cell memory formation after mild COVID-19. Across the whole study: The two donors had largely donor-specific TCR clusters. Broader study findings: That cross-reactive memory joined was suggested by some responding clones appearing in pre-infection memory. Mainly CM and EM harbored the contracting CD4+ clones; mainly EMRA harbored the CD8+ ones.

As to this clonotype: As yet, its antigen is unknown.

The ends lost 6 bases at V and 3 bases at J; junction bases unmatched: 7. CDR3 length equals 13 residues. Per germline, CDR1 SQVTM and CDR2 ANQGSEA. Using constant-segment primers, 5'RACE produced TCR alpha and TCR beta cDNA libraries carrying sample barcodes and UMIs. TCRdb re-analysed the 5' RACE reads in MiXCR, keeping a single row per CDR3 protein. This repertoire shows roughly 130,000 distinct CDR3 sequences, approximately 15% found once; its top ten account for approximately 15%. The sample comprised PBMCs or a T cell subset sorted from them (not recorded which). This sequence joins TRBV29-1 and TRBJ2-7, with 8 bases fitting TRBD2. The source of this sequence is an adult woman who had mild COVID-19 (a few samples of this study predate the infection). Cell type and time point are not known. The DNA for the CDR3 is TGCAGCGTGGATAGCGGGACAAACTACGAGCAGTACTTC. Amino acid sequence: CSVDSGTNYEQYF.